The source of this T cell receptor (beta chain) is a study of T cells in Graves' hyperthyroidism and ophthalmopathy. Whole-study findings and limits: Ophthalmopathy got predicted by the model a median about 6.7 months before its onset.

V was pared by 3 bases and J by 5 bases, with 14 bases between. Germline V lookup: CDR1 MNHEY, CDR2 SVGAGI. CDR3 length equals 15 residues. Patients showing uncontrolled infection, other autoimmune disease, pregnancy or lactation were ineligible. Based on clinical symptoms, serum thyroxine and TRAb, thyroid ultrasound and orbital computed tomography, diagnoses were reached. Concerning this clonotype itself: The antigen is not known.

Amplified TCR beta CDR3 regions came from RNA transcripts. HTBI primers were the set used in a first-round RT-PCR of the TCR CDR3. TCRdb independently ran MiXCR on the multiplex PCR reads; one entry per CDR3 protein. Among more than 300,000 distinct CDR3 sequences, around 13% were seen once, and the ten largest hold around a tenth. The sequencing sample was made of blood. The V call is TRBV6-5, the J call TRBJ2-1; D unresolved. This clonotype was sampled from a woman between 18 and 29 years old with Graves' hyperthyroidism. The CDR3 DNA sequence: TGTGCCAGCAGTTATCTACGGGCCCGACACAATGAGCAGTTCTTC. It codes for CASSYLRARHNEQFF.